These 17 T cell receptor beta chains were sequenced from one sample in a study of cytomegalovirus exposure and HLA in healthy donors. In the PCR, 60 Vbeta and 13 Jbeta primers were used. Measured with immunoSEQ multiplex PCR; TCRdb has only the in-frame clones, and not every one. The sample records 140,000 or so clones, 70% being singletons. The sample was PBMCs. The receptors come from a woman in her thirties in good health and CMV-seronegative.

V usage is TRBV19 and J usage is TRBJ2-6, with D tentatively TRBD1 (5 bases). CDR3 size: 14 residues. The V gene lost 6 bases and the J gene lost 4 bases, with 10 bases spanning the gap. Germline V gives CDR1 LNHDA, CDR2 SQIVND (reference sequence). The DNA of the CDR3 is TGTGCCAGTAGGCAGGGTTCAGGGGCCAACGTCCTGACTTTC. This codes for CASRQGSGANVLTF.

This clone was seen just once. V gene TRBV4-1 combines with J gene TRBJ2-5; TRBD2 aligns across 11 bases. Unmatched junction bases numbered 4, after V lost 2 bases and J lost 5 bases. This CDR3 spans 15 amino acids. Per the germline V gene, CDR1 is MGHRA and CDR2 is YSYEKL. The CDR3 sequence: CASSQSLAGGETQYF. The CDR3 region has the DNA TGCGCCAGCAGCCAATCTCTAGCGGGAGGTGAGACCCAGTACTTC.

J is TRBJ2-3 and V is TRBV9; D unclear. Between the trimmed V and J ends, which lost 3 bases and 4 bases, there was a span of 9 bases. Germline assignment: CDR1 SGDLS and CDR2 YYNGEE. CDR3 length: 13 amino acids. This CDR3 reads CASSDRLADTQYF. In nucleotides, the CDR3 is TGTGCCAGCAGCGACCGACTTGCAGATACGCAGTATTTT. Drawing the rest from reference TRBV9 and TRBJ2-3, the complete variable domain is DSGVTQTPKHLITATGQRVTLRCSPRSGDLSVYWYQQSLDQGLQFLIQYYNGEERAKGNILERFSAQQFPDLHSELNLSSLELGDSALYFCASSDRLADTQYFGPGTRLTVL.

This chain uses TRBV18 with TRBJ2-7; TRBD1 matches at 8 bases. The ends lost 4 bases at V and 5 bases at J; junction bases unmatched: 13. The CDR3 runs to 16 residues. Germline V lookup: CDR1 KGHSH, CDR2 LQKENI. CDR3 region: CASSLTQGAVGDEQYF. The CDR3 coding sequence is TGTGCCAGCTCACTTACCCAGGGGGCGGTAGGAGACGAGCAGTACTTC.

The rearrangement joins TRBV9 to TRBJ2-5; 14 nucleotides line up with TRBD2. Germline values: CDR1 SGDLS, CDR2 YYNGEE. CDR3 length: 16 amino acids. V trimming: 2 bases; J trimming: 4 bases; junction bases outside the gene matches: 4. The CDR3 DNA reads TGTGCCAGCAGCGTGGGGACTAGCGGGAGACGAGAGACCCAGTACTTC. Amino acid sequence: CASSVGTSGRRETQYF.

The chain combines TRBV6-5 with TRBJ1-1; D ambiguous. The germline V and J ends were trimmed by 7 bases and 4 bases, with 13 bases remaining between them. The CDR3 runs 13 residues. Germline V gene data show CDR1 as MNHEY and CDR2 as SVGAGI. The CDR3 loop is CASTEVASTEAFF. In DNA form, the CDR3 reads TGTGCCAGCACCGAGGTGGCGAGCACTGAAGCTTTCTTT.

The chain carries TRBV18 and TRBJ2-7; 7 bases map to TRBD1. J lost 3 bases, V lost 3 bases, and 11 bases had no gene match. The CDR3 consists of 16 residues. Germline assignment: CDR1 KGHSH and CDR2 LQKENI. CDR3: CASSPLPGQRDYEQYF. CDR3 nucleotides: TGTGCCAGCTCACCTTTACCGGGACAGCGAGACTACGAGCAGTACTTC.

The chain joins TRBV29-1 to TRBJ2-7; TRBD2 aligns across 8 bases. Trimming took 6 bases from V and 6 from J; bases not matched to a gene: 7. Per germline, CDR1 SQVTM and CDR2 ANQGSEA. This CDR3 has 12 residues. The CDR3, as DNA: TGCAGCGTCACCGGGGGGGCTGGCGAGCAGTACGTC. The encoded protein is CSVTGGAGEQYV.

The V gene is TRBV5-1, the J gene TRBJ2-5; perhaps TRBD2 as D (5 bases). V was clipped by 4 bases and J by 9 bases, with 13 bases between them. CDR3 length: 12 amino acids. Germline lookup yields CDR1 SGHRS and CDR2 YFSETQ. CDR3 amino acids: CASSARLEAQYF. Written as DNA, the CDR3 is TGCGCCAGCAGCGCTAGACTGGAGGCCCAGTACTTC.

A few counts support this clone. An end of the junction does not agree with germline; a read error may underlie this. This rearrangement joins TRBV6-5 to TRBJ1-2, with D maybe TRBD1 (5 bases). Germline V gene data show CDR1 as MNHEY and CDR2 as SVGAGI. The CDR3 has 14 residues. This CDR3 reads CASTYIQGGYGYTF. The CDR3 DNA sequence: TGTGCCAGCACTTACATTCAGGGAGGCTATGGCTACACCTTC.

A few counts support this clone. This rearrangement joins TRBV5-1 to TRBJ2-6, with D possibly being TRBD2 (7 bases). Germline CDR1 SGHRS, CDR2 YFSETQ. Trimming took off 1 base at V and 4 bases at J, with 15 bases between the two ends. There are 17 residues in the CDR3. This CDR3 is CASSLRGGSSGANVLTF. CDR3 nucleotides: TGCGCCAGCAGCTTGAGGGGGGGCTCCTCCGGGGCCAACGTCCTGACTTTC.

The chain employs TRBV5-1 and TRBJ2-5; 9 bases are shared with TRBD2. Germline CDR1 SGHRS, CDR2 YFSETQ. CDR3 size: 20 residues. The trim removed 1 base at V and 4 bases at J, leaving 20 bases unmatched. CDR3 sequence: CASSLRGQGISGGETETQYF. The CDR3 nucleotides are TGCGCCAGCAGCTTGCGTGGCCAGGGGATTAGCGGGGGCGAGACAGAGACCCAGTACTTC.

Turning to this clone: The junction differs from germline at one of its ends, possibly a read error. The rearrangement uses TRBV2 and TRBJ2-3; no firm D call. The germline V gene encodes CDR1 SNHLY and CDR2 FYNNEI. The CDR3 runs 14 residues. CDR3 loop: CTSSDGSGTDTQYF. CDR3 coding DNA: TGTACCAGCAGTGACGGATCGGGTACAGATACGCAGTATTTT.

Details on this clone: Other DNA sequences within the sample encode an identical CDR3. The chain is built from TRBV9 and TRBJ2-5; maybe TRBD2 (6 bases). The CDR3 is made up of 15 amino acids. Germline V gene lookup returns CDR1 SGDLS and CDR2 YYNGEE. The germline V and J ends were trimmed by 2 bases and 2 bases, with 13 bases remaining between them. The CDR3: CASSVEGRVQETQYF. The CDR3 nucleotides read TGTGCCAGCAGCGTGGAGGGTCGGGTGCAAGAGACCCAGTACTTC.

This CDR3 reads CASSMQGRDTQYF. CDR3 bases: TGTGCCAGTAGTATGCAGGGAAGAGATACGCAGTATTTT. The chain links TRBV19 to TRBJ2-3, with a tentative D call TRBD1 (5 bases). CDR1 is LNHDA, CDR2 SQIVND, per germline (reference sequence). The CDR3 sequence is 13 residues long. V lost 3 bases and J lost 5, with 9 bases in between.

V is TRBV28 and J is TRBJ1-2; 7 nucleotides line up with TRBD1. This CDR3 region has 16 residues. Trimming took 2 bases from V and 1 from J; bases not matched to a gene: 7. The germline gives CDR1 MDHEN, CDR2 SYDVKM. CDR3 nucleotides: TGTGCCAGCAGTTTAGGAGGGGGCGCGAATAACTATGGCTACACCTTC. Amino acids: CASSLGGGANNYGYTF.

The chain is built from TRBV7-3 and TRBJ2-3; the match to TRBD1 covers 8 bases. Per germline, CDR1 SGHTA and CDR2 FQGTGA. The CDR3 extends over 14 amino acids. With 3 bases clipped from V and 7 bases from J, the junction kept 6 bases outside the gene matches. The CDR3 region has the DNA TGTGCCAGCAGCTTCGGGCAGGGGGCAAATACGCAGTATTTT. Translated, it gives CASSFGQGANTQYF. Supplemented by reference TRBV7-3 and TRBJ2-3, the full variable domain reads GAGVSQTPSNKVTEKGKYVELRCDPISGHTALYWYRQSLGQGPEFLIYFQGTGAADDSGLPNDRFFAVRPEGSVSTLKIQRTERGDSAVYLCASSFGQGANTQYFGPGTRLTVL.